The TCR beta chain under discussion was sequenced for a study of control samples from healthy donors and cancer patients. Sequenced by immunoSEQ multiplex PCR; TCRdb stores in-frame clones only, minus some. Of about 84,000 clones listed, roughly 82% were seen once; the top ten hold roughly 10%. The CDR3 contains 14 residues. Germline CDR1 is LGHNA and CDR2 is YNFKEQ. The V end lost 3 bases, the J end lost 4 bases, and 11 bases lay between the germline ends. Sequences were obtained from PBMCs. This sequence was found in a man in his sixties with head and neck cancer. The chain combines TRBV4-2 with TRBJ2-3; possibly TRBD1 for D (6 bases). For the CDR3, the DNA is TGTGCCAGCAGCCAGGATAGGGGGTCAGATACGCAGTATTTT. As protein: CASSQDRGSDTQYF.